This TCR beta chain stems from a study of blood T cell repertoires in COVID-19. V was clipped by 1 base and J by 5 bases, with 11 bases between them. In germline, CDR1 is MNHEY, CDR2 SMNVEV (reference sequence). This CDR3 is 15 amino acids long. Sequencing was performed with immunoSEQ multiplex PCR; in TCRdb, only in-frame clones are kept and a portion is missing. The profile shows 200,000 to 300,000 clones, approximately 84% of them singletons. The sequencing sample was made of PBMCs or T cells enriched from blood (not recorded which). The V and J genes are TRBV27 and TRBJ2-2; D is perhaps TRBD1 (5 bases). This TCR was recovered from a man between 35 and 55 years old who had recovered from COVID-19. The CDR3 DNA sequence: TGTGCCAGCAGTTTATTCAGGGCCTGGACCGGGGAGCTGTTTTTT. It specifies CASSLFRAWTGELFF.